These 9 T cell receptor beta chains originate from one sample sequenced in a study of control samples from healthy donors and cancer patients. TCRdb's copy holds only in-frame clones and misses some; the assay was immunoSEQ multiplex PCR. The sample records 90,000 or so clones, about 88% being singletons. What was sequenced was blood. The receptors were sampled from a woman aged 45 to 65 in good health.

The chain recombines TRBV11-2 with TRBJ2-3; TRBD2 matches 15 bases. The J segment lost 6 bases and the V segment lost 4 bases, leaving 2 bases of the junction unmatched. Germline V gene sequence: CDR1 SGHAT, CDR2 FQNNGV. This CDR3 is 15 amino acids long. CDR3 protein: CASSSGTSGRDTQYF. DNA of the CDR3: TGTGCCAGCAGCTCCGGGACTAGCGGGAGGGATACGCAGTATTTT.

This clone appeared a single time. The rearrangement uses TRBV6-5 and TRBJ2-3; D is uncertain. Between the trimmed V and J ends, which lost 4 bases and 0 bases, there was a span of 5 bases. The CDR3 length is 13 residues. Germline V gene lookup returns CDR1 MNHEY and CDR2 SVGAGI. CDR3 in amino acids: CASSSGSTDTQYF. The CDR3 DNA reads TGTGCCAGCAGTTCAGGTAGCACAGATACGCAGTATTTT.

This clone was found a few times. This chain connects TRBV5-3 to TRBJ2-7; D perhaps matches TRBD2 (6 bases). TRBV5-3 is sorted into the ORF group, with uncertain function. V lost 4 bases, J lost 3 bases, and 14 bases lay in between. This CDR3 has 14 amino acids. The chain's CDR3 is CARSRGGLNYEQYF. CDR3 nucleotide sequence: TGTGCCAGAAGCCGGGGAGGACTCAACTACGAGCAGTACTTC.

The V and J genes are TRBV27 and TRBJ2-7; D possibly uses TRBD1 or TRBD2 (5 bases each). Trimming stripped 2 bases from V and 3 bases from J, with 17 bases between. The CDR3 has 16 amino acids. The V gene's germline CDR1 is MNHEY and CDR2 SMNVEV (reference sequence). CDR3 loop: CASSLGGPTESYEQYF. The CDR3 coding sequence is TGTGCCAGCAGTTTAGGGGGTCCGACAGAAAGCTACGAGCAGTACTTC.

The chain links TRBV6-2 or TRBV6-3 to TRBJ1-2; D not resolved. The germline gives CDR1 MNHEY, CDR2 SVGEGT. The ends were cut back, 2 bases at V and 12 bases at J, with 22 bases in the middle. The CDR3 spans 15 residues. The CDR3, as DNA: TGTGCCAGCAGTTACGGGTCCGAAGAGGCACCCCCGCACACCTTC. Amino acids: CASSYGSEEAPPHTF.

The chain combines TRBV7-3 with TRBJ2-1; TRBD1 or TRBD2 may be the D gene (6 bases each). V dropped 0 bases and J dropped 5 bases, with 11 bases sitting between them. The germline V gene has CDR1 SGHTA and CDR2 FQGTGA. This CDR3 region has 15 residues. In nucleotides, the CDR3 is TGTGCCAGCAGCTTAACAGGGGGGCTTAACAATGAGCAGTTCTTC. It encodes CASSLTGGLNNEQFF.

This clone has only one observation. The CDR3 loop reads CASSPRQGARDNEQFF. The CDR3, as DNA: TGTGCCAGTAGTCCCCGACAGGGGGCTCGAGACAATGAGCAGTTCTTC. This chain links TRBV19 with TRBJ2-1, with 10 positions matching TRBD1. This CDR3 comprises 16 residues. Trimming took 5 bases from V and 5 from J; bases not matched to a gene: 9. Germline V lookup: CDR1 LNHDA, CDR2 SQIVND (reference sequence).

The V gene is TRBV2, the J gene TRBJ2-3, with TRBD2 identical over 8 bases. V lost 4 bases and J lost 2; bases outside the gene matches: 8. This CDR3 comprises 16 residues. Germline loops: CDR1 SNHLY, CDR2 FYNNEI. CDR3 sequence: CASSGGGGGYTDTQYF. CDR3 nucleotides: TGTGCCAGCAGTGGCGGTGGCGGGGGGTACACAGATACGCAGTATTTT.

This sequence joins TRBV5-3 and TRBJ2-4; 10 bases fit TRBD1. TRBV5-3 is flagged as an ORF with uncertain function. The CDR3 has 21 amino acids. V was pared by 0 bases and J by 5 bases, with 20 bases of the junction left unmatched. The CDR3 here is CARSLVGTGVNSPNEQNIQYF. For the CDR3, the DNA is TGTGCCAGAAGCTTGGTGGGGACAGGGGTGAATTCGCCAAACGAACAAAACATTCAGTACTTC.